This T cell receptor beta chain was sequenced during a study of shared clonotypes between healthy human individuals. Clones were sequenced by immunoSEQ multiplex PCR, and TCRdb holds only the in-frame ones, with some missing. The sample includes 2 million to 2.5 million clones, approximately 93% of them seen just once. This CDR3 is built from 14 residues. V lost 4 bases and J 2 bases, leaving 12 bases between the germline ends. The germline gives CDR1 WSHSY, CDR2 SAAADI. The J gene is TRBJ2-7, the V gene TRBV10-2; either TRBD1 or TRBD2 may fit D (7 bases each). The sequencing input was naive CD4+ T cells from PBMCs. Subset: CD45RA+ positively selected. This clonotype originated in a man aged 18-30 years in good health. Some clones in this sample may be carry-over from other donors' samples. CDR3 nucleotide sequence: TGCGCCAGCAGTGGACAGGGAGGGGCCTACGAGCAGTACTTC. Protein product: CASSGQGGAYEQYF.